Listed below are T cell receptor beta chains from one sample, sequenced in a study of brain T cells in children with intractable seizures. The assay was immunoSEQ multiplex PCR, and TCRdb's table has in-frame clones only and misses some. Among hundreds of thousands of clones listed, over 90% were seen once. Sample: peripheral blood, taken roughly 5 months after surgery. The receptors derive from a boy in the first two years of life with tuberous sclerosis and intractable seizures. CDR3s include the opening cysteine and the closing phenylalanine or tryptophan. D genes are given only for firm matches. Rows give clone size only sometimes, using once, few, many, or a class for an expanded clone.

NA	NA	TRBV6-5	TRBJ1-1	TGTGCCAGCAGTTGGGGGGGGGACACTGAAGCTTTCTTT	CASSWGGDTEAFF
NA	NA	TRBV5-1	TRBJ2-3	TGCGCCAGCAGCTTGGACCAGGGGTTCCTTTTAATCACAGATACGCAGTATTTT	CASSLDQGFLLITDTQYF
TRBD2	NA	TRBV7-3	TRBJ2-3	TGTGCCAGCAGCTTAGGACTAGCGGGAGGGCCCAACACAGATACGCAGTATTTT	CASSLGLAGGPNTDTQYF
NA	NA	TRBV5-1	TRBJ1-2	TGCGCCAGCAGCTTGGAGGCAGGGAGACGCTACACCTTC	CASSLEAGRRYTF
NA	NA	TRBV5-6	TRBJ1-2	TGTGCCAGCAGCTTCAAGACACAGGGCAGGGGTAACTATGGCTACACCTTC	CASSFKTQGRGNYGYTF
NA	NA	TRBV5-1	TRBJ1-5	TGCGCCAGCAGCTTGGAGGGGAGCAATCAGCCCCAGCATTTT	CASSLEGSNQPQHF
NA	NA	TRBV5-1	TRBJ2-1	TGCGCCAGCAGCTTGGAAGGGGGACGTACCAATGAGCAGTTCTTC	CASSLEGGRTNEQFF
TRBD2	NA	TRBV27	TRBJ2-5	TGTGCCAGCAGTTTACGTCTAGCGGGAGGAACCCGGTACTTC	CASSLRLAGGTRYF
TRBD2	NA	TRBV6-1	TRBJ2-2	TGTGCCAGCAGTGGGACTAGCGGGAGGGCGAACACCGGGGAGCTGTTTTTT	CASSGTSGRANTGELFF
NA	NA	TRBV9	TRBJ1-2	TGTGCCAGCAGCGTAGACGGGGACTATGGCTACACCTTC	CASSVDGDYGYTF
TRBD2	NA	TRBV29-1	TRBJ2-3	TGCAGCGTTCGAGGACTAGCGCCTACAGATACGCAGTATTTT	CSVRGLAPTDTQYF
NA	NA	TRBV7-2	TRBJ2-7	TGTGCCAGCAGCCTCACGAGGGACCTCGGCCGCGAGCAGTACTTC	CASSLTRDLGREQYF
NA	NA	TRBV11-2	TRBJ1-3	TGTGCCAGCAGCCCACAGGGAAACACCATATATTTT	CASSPQGNTIYF
NA	NA	TRBV15	TRBJ2-6	TGTGCCACCAGCCCAGAAACACTCTCTGGGGCCAACGTCCTGACTTTC	CATSPETLSGANVLTF
TRBD1	NA	TRBV2	TRBJ2-7	TGTGCCAGCAGTGACCCGGGACAGCTCCACGAGCAGTACTTC	CASSDPGQLHEQYF
NA	NA	TRBV18	TRBJ1-5	TGTGCCAGCTCACCTGGACCGGGACCCAACAATCAGCCCCAGCATTTT	CASSPGPGPNNQPQHF
NA	NA	TRBV7-9	TRBJ1-2	TGTGCCAGCAGCTTAATATCATCAGTGGATGGCTACACCTTC	CASSLISSVDGYTF
NA	NA	TRBV15	TRBJ2-7	TGTGCCACCAGCAGAGAGAGGGATTTTAATTACGAGCAGTACTTC	CATSRERDFNYEQYF
TRBD1	NA	TRBV6-5	TRBJ1-3	TGTGCCAGCAGCTTTGAGACAGGGACCGGAAACACCATATATTTT	CASSFETGTGNTIYF
NA	NA	TRBV6-5	TRBJ2-7	TGTGCCAGCAGACAGAGACTAAGCACCTACGAGCAGTACTTC	CASRQRLSTYEQYF
TRBD1	NA	TRBV2	TRBJ2-7	TGTGCCACCGGGACAGGGGTATCCTACGAGCAGTACTTC	CATGTGVSYEQYF
NA	NA	TRBV6-5	TRBJ2-1	TGTGCCAGCAGTTACTCTATCGGGGGTGAGCAGTTCTTC	CASSYSIGGEQFF
NA	NA	TRBV10-1	TRBJ2-7	TGCGCCAGCAGTAGACTGGCGGCCAGCGAGCAGTACTTC	CASSRLAASEQYF
TRBD1	NA	TRBV6-5	TRBJ2-1	TGTGCCAGCAACAGACAGGGGCTTTCCAATGAGCAGTTCTTC	CASNRQGLSNEQFF
TRBD1	NA	TRBV3-1/TRBV3-2	TRBJ1-2	TGTGCCAGCAGCCGACGGACAGGACTATTCTATGGCTACACCTTC	CASSRRTGLFYGYTF
NA	once	TRBV6-5	TRBJ2-3	TGTGCCAGCAGTTACGGGGTTGAAGATACGCAGTATTTT	CASSYGVEDTQYF
TRBD1	few	TRBV6-1	TRBJ1-2	TGTGCCAGCAGTGAAGCGTGGGGACAGGGGGTAGATGGCTACACCTTC	CASSEAWGQGVDGYTF
NA	NA	TRBV15	TRBJ2-7	TGTGCCACCAGCAGAGATCCAGCCTCCTACGAGCAGTACTTC	CATSRDPASYEQYF
NA	NA	TRBV5-1	TRBJ2-3	TGCGCCAGCAGCTTGGGTGAGCCCACAGATACGCAGTATTTT	CASSLGEPTDTQYF
NA	once	TRBV14	TRBJ2-3	TGTGCCAGCAGCCAAGAAGCAGGGTTTGGCACAGATACGCAGTATTTT	CASSQEAGFGTDTQYF
NA	NA	TRBV28	TRBJ2-6	TGTGCCAGCAGTCGCCCGGGGGCCGCGGCGGGGGCCAACGTCCTGACTTTC	CASSRPGAAAGANVLTF
TRBD1	NA	TRBV28	TRBJ2-5	TGTGCCAGCAGTTTATGGTCAGGGGGTGGGGAGACCCAGTACTTC	CASSLWSGGGETQYF
NA	NA	TRBV30	TRBJ2-1	TGTGCCTGGAATTACGCAAACAATGAGCAGTTCTTC	CAWNYANNEQFF
NA	once	TRBV2	TRBJ2-2	TGTGCCAGCAGTGAAGTGGGGCCTCACGGGGAGCTGTTTTTT	CASSEVGPHGELFF
TRBD1	NA	TRBV5-1	TRBJ2-5	TGCGCCAGCAGCTCTGGAGACAGGGGGCGAGGGGAGACCCAGTACTTC	CASSSGDRGRGETQYF
TRBD2	NA	TRBV30	TRBJ2-7	TGTGCCTGGAGTGTACGACTAGCGGGAGGGCCAGGTGTCCCCTACGAGCAGTACTTC	CAWSVRLAGGPGVPYEQYF
NA	NA	TRBV7-9	TRBJ1-2	TGTGCCAGCAGCTTAAGGGGGGAGGGAACTAATGGCTACACCTTC	CASSLRGEGTNGYTF
NA	NA	TRBV6-5	TRBJ2-7	TGTGCCAGCAGTAGACGGACGGACACCTACGAGCAGTACTTC	CASSRRTDTYEQYF
TRBD1	NA	TRBV19	TRBJ1-1	TGTGCCAGTAATCCTCTGGCAGGGGGTATTTTCACTGAAGCTTTCTTT	CASNPLAGGIFTEAFF
NA	NA	TRBV27	TRBJ1-2	TGTGCCAGCAGCAGGGACGGTGATGGCTACACCTTC	CASSRDGDGYTF
NA	once	TRBV5-1	TRBJ1-2	TGCGCCAGCAGCTTGGAACCAGCTCCCGATGGCTACACCTTC	CASSLEPAPDGYTF
NA	NA	TRBV2	TRBJ1-1	TGTGCCAGCACCCGGGACATAGACACTGAAGCTTTCTTT	CASTRDIDTEAFF
NA	medium-sized	TRBV7-2	TRBJ1-2	TGTGCCAGCAGCGAAGTAGGACGGACGTCTGTGCGCTACACCTTC	CASSEVGRTSVRYTF
TRBD2	NA	TRBV9	TRBJ2-3	TGTGCCAGCAGCGTAGCCCCAGCGGGGAGCACAGATACGCAGTATTTT	CASSVAPAGSTDTQYF
TRBD2	NA	TRBV27	TRBJ2-5	TGTGCCAGCAGAGGGAGGGAAGAGACCCAGTACTTC	CASRGREETQYF
TRBD2	NA	TRBV28	TRBJ2-7	TGTGCCAGCAGTAAAACTAGCGGGAGGTACGAGCAGTACTTC	CASSKTSGRYEQYF
NA	many	TRBV25-1	TRBJ1-1	TGTGCCAGCAGTCCTGACAGGCTGAACACTGAAGCTTTCTTT	CASSPDRLNTEAFF
NA	NA	TRBV30	TRBJ2-2	TGTGCCCGGGGCACCGGGGAGCTGTTTTTT	CARGTGELFF
NA	NA	TRBV6-5	TRBJ1-4	TGTGCCAGCAGTTACCCCAGGGGACTTAATGAAAAACTGTTTTTT	CASSYPRGLNEKLFF
TRBD2	NA	TRBV13	TRBJ2-5	TGTGCCAGCAGCTTAGGTCTAGCGGGGGGAGCGCAGTACTTC	CASSLGLAGGAQYF
TRBD1	NA	TRBV7-9	TRBJ1-3	TGTGCCAGCAGCTCACAGGGGACAAACACCATATATTTT	CASSSQGTNTIYF
NA	NA	TRBV27	TRBJ2-7	TGTGCCAGCAGTCCCACCCTTGGAGGGGCCTACGAGCAGTACTTC	CASSPTLGGAYEQYF
NA	once	TRBV11-3	TRBJ1-2	TGTGCCAGCAGCCCGGCGGCAGTAGCTAACTATGGCTACACCTTC	CASSPAAVANYGYTF